One sample yielded the 8 T cell receptor beta chains listed below, sequenced in a study of blood T cell repertoires in COVID-19. Sequencing used immunoSEQ multiplex PCR; TCRdb keeps in-frame clones, though not all of them. The sample contains 150,000 to 200,000 clones, approximately 95% of which appear only once. Sequences were obtained from peripheral blood. Receptors originate from a woman between 45 and 60 years old with acute or convalescent COVID-19.

This chain uses TRBV28 with TRBJ1-1; D possibly corresponds to TRBD1 (6 bases). The germline V and J ends were trimmed by 3 bases and 3 bases, with 14 bases remaining between them. This CDR3 comprises 15 residues. Germline values: CDR1 MDHEN, CDR2 SYDVKM. CDR3 residues: CASSFGQGLDTEAFF. The CDR3 DNA follows: TGTGCCAGCAGTTTCGGGCAGGGGTTAGACACTGAAGCTTTCTTT.

The J gene is TRBJ2-7, the V gene TRBV7-2, with a weak D call TRBD1 (5 bases). The germline V gene encodes CDR1 SGHTA and CDR2 FQGNSA. V shed 3 bases and J shed 3 bases, with 15 bases lying between them. This CDR3 is 15 amino acids long. The DNA of the CDR3 is TGTGCCAGCAGCTTTACTCCAGGGCCCAACTACGAGCAGTACTTC. Protein: CASSFTPGPNYEQYF.

The chain uses TRBV5-4 and TRBJ1-2; D is unclear. Germline loops: CDR1 SGHNT, CDR2 YYREEE (reference sequence). V dropped 0 bases and J dropped 5 bases, with 5 bases sitting between them. This CDR3 region has 12 residues. The CDR3 DNA reads as TGTGCCAGCAGCTTGGACAAGTATGGCTACACCTTC. This translates into CASSLDKYGYTF. The full variable domain, in which reference TRBV5-4 and TRBJ1-2 provide the parts outside the CDR3, is ETGVTQSPTHLIKTRGQQVTLRCSSQSGHNTVSWYQQALGQGPQFIFQYYREEENGRGNFPPRFSGLQFPNYSSELNVNALELDDSALYLCASSLDKYGYTFGSGTRLTVV.

The genes are TRBV7-3 and TRBJ1-1; D is undetermined. The CDR3 sequence is 13 residues long. V was trimmed by 5 bases and J by 5 bases, leaving 12 bases between them. The germline gives CDR1 SGHTA, CDR2 FQGTGA. CDR3 DNA: TGTGCCAGCAGCCCACAGCCTGGGACTGAAGCTTTCTTT. Amino acids: CASSPQPGTEAFF.

The chain carries TRBV19 and TRBJ1-2; TRBD1 might be the D (6 bases). The CDR3 has 12 amino acids. Between the trimmed V and J ends, which lost 10 bases and 3 bases, there was a span of 12 bases. Germline CDR1 and CDR2: LNHDA and SQIVND (reference sequence). CDR3 coding DNA: TGTGCCATAGAACGACAGGACTATGGCTACACCTTC. Protein: CAIERQDYGYTF.

The CDR3, as DNA: TGTGCCAGCAGTGGCGACAGCCACTCTGGAAACACCATATATTTT. Encoded protein: CASSGDSHSGNTIYF. The chain links TRBV25-1 to TRBJ1-3; TRBD1 is a possible D gene (5 bases). Germline CDR1 reads MGHDK; CDR2 reads SYGVNS. Trimming took off 4 bases at V and 0 bases at J, with 10 bases between the two ends. CDR3 size: 15 residues.

The rearrangement uses TRBV30 and TRBJ1-1; a possible D gene is TRBD1 (5 bases). The CDR3 consists of 13 residues. Germline V CDR1 and CDR2: GTSNPN, SVGIG (reference sequence). The germline V and J ends were trimmed by 3 bases and 4 bases, with 12 bases remaining between them. The CDR3 sequence: CAWRSGRSTEAFF. Written as DNA, the CDR3 is TGTGCCTGGAGGTCAGGGAGGAGCACTGAAGCTTTCTTT.

V and J are TRBV19 and TRBJ1-2, with 8 bases matching TRBD1. The CDR3 totals 17 residues. Trimming at V came to 5 bases and at J to 2 bases, leaving 13 bases not matched to a gene. The germline V gene has CDR1 LNHDA and CDR2 SQIVND (reference sequence). In DNA form, the CDR3 reads TGTGCCAGTAGTGCCCTTCAACGGGACAGGAAAAACTATGGCTACACCTTC. This codes for CASSALQRDRKNYGYTF.